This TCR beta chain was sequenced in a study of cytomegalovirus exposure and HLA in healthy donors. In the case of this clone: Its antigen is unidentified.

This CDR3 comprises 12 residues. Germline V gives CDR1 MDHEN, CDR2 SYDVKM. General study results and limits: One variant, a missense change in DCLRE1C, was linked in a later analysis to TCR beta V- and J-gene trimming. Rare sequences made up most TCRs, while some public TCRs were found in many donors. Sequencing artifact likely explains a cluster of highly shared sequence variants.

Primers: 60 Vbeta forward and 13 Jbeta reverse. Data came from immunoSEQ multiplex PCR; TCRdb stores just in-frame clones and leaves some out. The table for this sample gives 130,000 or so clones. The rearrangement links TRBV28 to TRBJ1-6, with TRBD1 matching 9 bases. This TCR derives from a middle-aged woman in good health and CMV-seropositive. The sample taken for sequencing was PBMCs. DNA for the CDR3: TGTGCGACCGGGACAGGGCTCTCACCCCTCCACTTT. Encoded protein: CATGTGLSPLHF.